Below, 30 T cell receptor beta chains from the same sample are listed, as sequenced in a study of blood T cell repertoires in COVID-19. The data were produced by immunoSEQ multiplex PCR, yet TCRdb's version contains in-frame clones alone and is incomplete. The profile shows a few hundred thousand clones, over 75% of them singletons. Sequencing was performed on PBMCs or T cells enriched from blood (not recorded which). Receptors originate from a woman aged 40 to 49 with acute COVID-19.

This chain connects TRBV19 to TRBJ2-5; 9 bases match TRBD1. Looked up from germline, CDR1 is LNHDA and CDR2 is SQIVND (reference sequence). The length of the CDR3 is 13 residues. V shed 7 bases and J 5 bases; nucleotides not matched to a gene: 5. CDR3 sequence reads: CASTGDREETQYF. As DNA, the CDR3 is TGTGCCAGTACCGGGGACAGGGAGGAGACCCAGTACTTC.

This clone was seen just once. The chain joins TRBV6-2 or TRBV6-3 to TRBJ2-1; the match to TRBD2 covers 10 bases. The CDR3 totals 16 residues. J gave up 6 bases and V 7 bases, and 12 bases lay outside the gene matches. The germline V gene encodes CDR1 MNHEY and CDR2 SVGEGT. The CDR3 reads CASTPLGLAETNEQFF. The CDR3 DNA reads TGTGCCAGCACCCCACTCGGACTAGCGGAAACCAATGAGCAGTTCTTC.

The chain links TRBV7-2 to TRBJ2-3; TRBD1 matches 9 bases. Looked up from germline, CDR1 is SGHTA and CDR2 is FQGNSA. The CDR3 consists of 15 residues. The J segment lost 3 bases and the V segment lost 6 bases, leaving 7 bases of the junction unmatched. CDR3 nucleotides: TGTGCCAGCAGTTCCAGGACAGGGGTGACAGATACGCAGTATTTT. It translates to CASSSRTGVTDTQYF.

The chain has TRBV6-5 and TRBJ1-1; 7 bases align to TRBD1. Germline CDR1 reads MNHEY; CDR2 reads SVGAGI. The V segment lost 6 bases and the J segment 11 bases; nucleotides outside the gene matches: 9. The CDR3 is 12 amino acids. CDR3 in amino acids: CASSADRVNAFF. The CDR3 nucleotides are TGTGCCAGCAGCGCCGACAGGGTGAATGCTTTCTTT.

The chain uses TRBV11-2 and TRBJ2-5; D uncertain. The V end was cut by 1 base, the J end by 5 bases, with 11 bases between. The CDR3 spans 14 residues. Germline V lookup: CDR1 SGHAT, CDR2 FQNNGV. CDR3 in amino acids: CASSLVPYAETQYF. The CDR3 bases are TGTGCCAGCAGCTTAGTTCCCTATGCGGAGACCCAGTACTTC.

This chain connects TRBV5-4 to TRBJ1-3, with TRBD1 as a possible D gene (6 bases). Germline assignment: CDR1 SGHNT and CDR2 YYREEE (reference sequence). The CDR3 consists of 15 residues. The germline V and J ends were trimmed by 3 bases and 0 bases, with 10 bases remaining between them. Here the CDR3 DNA reads TGTGCCAGCAGCTCTAGGGACAACTCTGGAAACACCATATATTTT. The encoded protein is CASSSRDNSGNTIYF.

This chain joins TRBV9 and TRBJ1-1; the match to TRBD1 covers 7 bases. The length of the CDR3 is 15 residues. CDR1 is SGDLS and CDR2 is YYNGEE in the germline V gene. V lost 2 bases to trimming and J lost 2 bases; unmatched junction nucleotides: 6. The CDR3 region has the DNA TGTGCCAGCAGCGTGGAGACAGGGTTTAACACTGAAGCTTTCTTT. This codes for CASSVETGFNTEAFF.

The chain links TRBV27 to TRBJ2-7, with 10 bases fitting TRBD1. V dropped 6 bases and J dropped 4; count of bases not matched to a gene: 0. Germline-derived CDR1 and CDR2 are MNHEY and SMNVEV (reference sequence). This CDR3 is built from 12 residues. The CDR3 loop reads CASRGQGYEQYF. CDR3 coding DNA: TGTGCCAGCAGGGGACAGGGGTACGAGCAGTACTTC.

The rearrangement links TRBV9 to TRBJ2-5; 8 positions agree with TRBD2. Germline V gene sequence: CDR1 SGDLS, CDR2 YYNGEE. This CDR3 has 15 residues. V shed 4 bases, J shed 5 bases, and the junction held 10 bases outside the gene matches. CDR3 in amino acids: CASSTLTSVGETQYF. The CDR3 DNA follows: TGTGCCAGCAGCACCCTGACTAGCGTGGGGGAGACCCAGTACTTC.

The chain recombines TRBV23-1 with TRBJ1-6, with TRBD1 matching over 10 bases. TRBV23-1 is an ORF, with its function uncertain. This CDR3 has 17 residues. V shed 4 bases, J shed 5 bases, and the junction held 8 bases outside the gene matches. The CDR3 DNA is TGCGCCAGCAGTCCGGGACAGGGGCGAACGAATAATTCACCCCTCCACTTT. Translating it yields CASSPGQGRTNNSPLHF.

This chain uses TRBV2 with TRBJ1-6, with unresolved D. CDR1 SNHLY and CDR2 FYNNEI come from the germline V gene. The CDR3 covers 14 residues. Trimming pared 3 bases from V and 7 bases from J, leaving 10 bases between. The CDR3 sequence is CASSDRRPNSPLHF. In DNA form, the CDR3 reads TGTGCCAGCAGTGACCGGCGGCCCAATTCACCCCTCCACTTT.

The genes are TRBV19 and TRBJ1-5, with D maybe TRBD1 (5 bases). The CDR3 is made up of 16 amino acids. Germline lookup yields CDR1 LNHDA and CDR2 SQIVND (reference sequence). Trimming cost V 6 bases and J 1 base, with 16 bases left between them. CDR3 sequence reads: CASSISRGGSNQPQHF. CDR3 sequence (DNA): TGTGCCAGTAGCATATCTCGTGGGGGGAGCAATCAGCCCCAGCATTTT. Full variable domain (outside the CDR3, taken from reference TRBV19 and TRBJ1-5): DGGITQSPKYLFRKEGQNVTLSCEQNLNHDAMYWYRQDPGQGLRLIYYSQIVNDFQKGDIAEGYSVSREKKESFPLTVTSAQKNPTAFYLCASSISRGGSNQPQHFGDGTRLSIL.

The V gene is TRBV19, the J gene TRBJ1-2; D is unresolved. The CDR3 runs to 12 residues. CDR1 is LNHDA and CDR2 is SQIVND in the germline V gene (reference sequence). V dropped 5 bases and J dropped 6 bases, with 10 bases sitting between them. The chain's CDR3 is CASSRGLDGYTF. As DNA, the CDR3 is TGTGCCAGTAGTCGGGGTTTAGATGGCTACACCTTC.

The rearrangement links TRBV4-3 to TRBJ1-6, with 7 bases matching TRBD1. With V trimmed by 4 bases and J by 5 bases, 5 bases remained unmatched. The CDR3 covers 15 residues. Germline V gene data show CDR1 as LGHNA and CDR2 as YSLEER. The CDR3 bases are TGCGCCAGCAGCCTGGGACAGACAAATAATTCACCCCTCCACTTT. This encodes CASSLGQTNNSPLHF.

The chain has TRBV6-6 and TRBJ1-2; 7 nucleotides agree with TRBD1. From germline, CDR1 is MNHNY and CDR2 SVGAGI (reference sequence). Germline trimming cut 6 bases from V and 4 bases from J; bases unmatched to any gene: 5. The CDR3 loop spans 13 amino acids. In DNA form, the CDR3 reads TGTGCCAGCAGAACCGGGACAGCCTATGGCTACACCTTC. It is translated as CASRTGTAYGYTF.

The rearrangement uses TRBV2 and TRBJ2-7, with TRBD2 matching 8 bases. V lost 6 bases to trimming and J lost 3 bases; unmatched junction nucleotides: 10. The CDR3 length is 15 residues. Germline CDR1 reads SNHLY; CDR2 reads FYNNEI. Here the CDR3 DNA reads TGTGCCAGCAGACGCTTTAGCGGGGCAGTCTACGAGCAGTACTTC. This translates into CASRRFSGAVYEQYF.

V is TRBV4-3 and J is TRBJ1-5, with a tentative D call TRBD1 (6 bases). The germline CDR1 and CDR2 sequences are LGHNA and YSLEER. The CDR3 length is 16 residues. Trimming shortened V by 0 bases and J by 7 bases, and 16 bases separated the two germline ends. Here the CDR3 reads CASSQDHRAGWQPQHF. In nucleotides, the CDR3 is TGCGCCAGCAGCCAAGATCACAGGGCAGGATGGCAGCCCCAGCATTTT.

The J gene is TRBJ2-5, the V gene TRBV19, with 9 bases that match TRBD1. The germline V gene has CDR1 LNHDA and CDR2 SQIVND (reference sequence). The CDR3 is made up of 14 amino acids. Trimming removed 3 bases from V and 4 bases from J; junction bases left unmatched: 3. This chain's CDR3 is CASSMTGGVETQYF. The CDR3 DNA follows: TGTGCCAGTAGTATGACAGGGGGAGTAGAGACCCAGTACTTC.

This chain uses TRBV28 with TRBJ2-5; D may be TRBD2 (6 bases). Germline V CDR1 and CDR2: MDHEN, SYDVKM. V was cut by 6 bases and J by 4 bases, with 9 bases left in between. CDR3 length: 12 residues. CDR3 bases: TGTGCCAGCAGAGTCGGGGGAGAGACCCAGTACTTC. Its protein product is CASRVGGETQYF. The complete variable domain, with remaining parts taken from reference TRBV28 and TRBJ2-5, reads DVKVTQSSRYLVKRTGEKVFLECVQDMDHENMFWYRQDPGLGLRLIYFSYDVKMKEKGDIPEGYSVSREKKERFSLILESASTNQTSMYLCASRVGGETQYFGPGTRLLVL.

This clone came up many times. V and J are TRBV12-3 or TRBV12-4 and TRBJ1-5, with D uncertain. The germline V and J ends were trimmed by 6 bases and 1 base, with 7 bases remaining between them. The CDR3 length is 13 residues. CDR3 nucleotide sequence: TGTGCCAGCAGAGCGGGGAGCAATCAGCCCCAGCATTTT. It is translated as CASRAGSNQPQHF.

This clone showed up just a few times. This rearrangement joins TRBV29-1 to TRBJ1-2; 8 bases line up with TRBD1. The CDR3 loop spans 15 amino acids. Germline V gene sequence: CDR1 SQVTM, CDR2 ANQGSEA. V trimming: 0 bases; J trimming: 4 bases; junction bases outside the gene matches: 7. CDR3 in DNA: TGCAGCGTTGAAGACGTCGACAGGGGAGGCTATGGCTACACCTTC. This encodes CSVEDVDRGGYGYTF. Supplemented by reference TRBV29-1 and TRBJ1-2, the full variable domain reads SAVISQKPSRDICQRGTSLTIQCQVDSQVTMMFWYRQQPGQSLTLIATANQGSEATYESGFVIDKFPISRPNLTFSTLTVSNMSPEDSSIYLCSVEDVDRGGYGYTFGSGTRLTVV.

In its sample, this clone was seen a few times. The V gene is TRBV24-1, the J gene TRBJ2-3; 7 bases line up with TRBD1. With 3 bases clipped from V and 1 base from J, the junction kept 6 bases outside the gene matches. Germline loops: CDR1 KGHDR, CDR2 SFDVKD. The length of the CDR3 is 16 residues. CDR3 DNA: TGTGCCACCAGTGATATAACAGGGGTCGGCACAGATACGCAGTATTTT. This sequence encodes CATSDITGVGTDTQYF.

V and J are TRBV3-1 (or the pseudogene TRBV3-2) and TRBJ2-1; possible D gene TRBD2, 5 bases. The germline gives CDR1 LGHDT, CDR2 YNNKEL (reference sequence). CDR3 length: 15 amino acids. V was clipped by 1 base and J by 8 bases, with 15 bases between them. The CDR3, as DNA: TGTGCCAGCAGCCAAGCATTGAGGGATTTCGATGAGCAGTTCTTC. It translates to CASSQALRDFDEQFF.

DNA for the CDR3: TGTGCCACTACTGACAGCGACTCCTACGAGCAGTACTTC. It encodes CATTDSDSYEQYF. This chain joins TRBV15 and TRBJ2-7; D may be TRBD1 (5 bases). Trimming removed 9 bases at V and 0 bases at J, with 12 bases between. The V gene's germline CDR1 is LNHNV and CDR2 YYDKDF (reference sequence). This CDR3 has 13 amino acids.

The chain couples TRBV7-6 to TRBJ1-4; 8 bases match TRBD1. V lost 3 bases to trimming and J lost 7 bases; unmatched junction nucleotides: 1. The CDR3 consists of 13 residues. The germline CDR1 and CDR2 sequences are SGHVS and FNYEAQ. The CDR3 here is CASSFDRGEKLFF. The CDR3 nucleotides read TGTGCCAGCAGCTTCGACAGGGGTGAAAAACTGTTTTTT.

This clone showed up just a few times. The gene calls are TRBV19 and TRBJ1-4; TRBD1 matches at 9 bases. In germline, CDR1 is LNHDA, CDR2 SQIVND (reference sequence). The V gene end was trimmed by 4 bases and the J gene end by 5 bases; junction bases not matched to a gene: 5. The CDR3 spans 15 residues. Here the CDR3 reads CASSTYGQGNEKLFF. In DNA form, the CDR3 reads TGTGCCAGTAGTACCTACGGACAGGGGAATGAAAAACTGTTTTTT.

Only one count was recorded for this clone. V usage is TRBV5-1 and J usage is TRBJ1-2; 10 bases agree with TRBD1. J gave up 6 bases and V 4 bases, and 9 bases lay outside the gene matches. Germline lookup yields CDR1 SGHRS and CDR2 YFSETQ. The CDR3 length is 15 residues. This CDR3 reads CASSAQGDRGHGYTF. CDR3 bases: TGCGCCAGCAGCGCTCAAGGGGACAGGGGCCATGGCTACACCTTC.

This clone occurred once. This chain connects TRBV28 to TRBJ1-2; no clear D gene. In germline, CDR1 is MDHEN, CDR2 SYDVKM. The CDR3 consists of 12 residues. Deletions cut 6 bases from V and 3 bases from J, with 8 bases between. In DNA form, the CDR3 reads TGTGCCAGCAGCCCTCCCCACTATGGCTACACCTTC. Translating gives CASSPPHYGYTF.

The chain combines TRBV7-2 with TRBJ2-1; D may be TRBD2 (6 bases). V shed 3 bases and J shed 6 bases, with 12 bases lying between them. Per germline, CDR1 SGHTA and CDR2 FQGNSA. The CDR3 runs 14 residues. The CDR3 protein is CASSFGSPVNEQFF. In DNA form, the CDR3 reads TGTGCCAGCAGCTTCGGGAGCCCGGTCAATGAGCAGTTCTTC.

A note on this clone: This sample includes further DNA sequences coding for the same CDR3. V is TRBV28 and J is TRBJ1-2; unclear D gene. Trimming took off 2 bases at V and 8 bases at J, with 9 bases between the two ends. The CDR3 spans 12 residues. Germline V CDR1 and CDR2: MDHEN, SYDVKM. The CDR3 coding sequence is TGTGCCAGCAGTTTAAGAACGGTGGGCTACACCTTC. This encodes CASSLRTVGYTF.